The clone carrying this T cell receptor (beta chain) turned up a few times. TCRdb passed the 5' RACE reads through MiXCR, listing each CDR3 protein once. Here the sample spans fewer than 550,000 distinct CDR3 sequences, around 19% being singletons. Trimming took off 8 bases at V and 5 bases at J, with 23 bases between the two ends. The germline V gene encodes CDR1 SGHRS and CDR2 YFSETQ. This CDR3 spans 16 amino acids. This specimen belongs to a study of T-cell memory formation after mild COVID-19. This receptor was identified in an adult woman who had mild COVID-19 (a few samples of this study predate the infection). Cell type and time point are not known. The rearrangement uses TRBV5-1 and TRBJ2-1; the D gene is possibly TRBD2 (6 bases). Specimen: PBMCs or a T cell subset sorted from them (not recorded which). CDR3 coding DNA: TGCGCCAGTAACCTCAGCCCGGGAGTAGGGGACAATGAGCAGTTCTTC. Its protein product is CASNLSPGVGDNEQFF.